This T cell receptor beta chain was obtained from a study of lymphopenia after photon versus proton radiotherapy. Overall study results and limits: After the lymphocyte nadir, photon-treated repertoires showed oligoclonal expansion, especially of CD8+ Temra cells.

Data came from immunoSEQ multiplex PCR; TCRdb stores just in-frame clones and leaves some out. The sample consists of about 50,000 clones, about 92% of them appearing once. About this clone: Its antigen remains unknown.

The sequence came from a woman aged 35 to 49 with cholangiocarcinoma. The starting material was peripheral blood, obtained from a patient treated with photon-based radiotherapy.

CDR3 in amino acids: CRSPGQGATSSYEQYF. The CDR3 nucleotides read TGCAGGTCTCCGGGACAGGGGGCTACGAGCTCCTACGAGCAGTACTTC. This rearrangement joins TRBV29-1 to TRBJ2-7; 12 bases are shared with TRBD1. The CDR3 runs to 16 residues. Germline V lookup: CDR1 SQVTM, CDR2 ANQGSEA.